A single sample is the source of the 28 T cell receptor beta chains below, sequenced in a study of human T cells and chemical hapten exposure. This sample's time point: patch test 3, about 24 weeks after DPC sensitization. Treatment reported: therapeutic diphenylcyclopropenone sensitization with weekly scalp DPC. From the RACE reads, TCRdb called clonotypes with MiXCR, one entry per CDR3 protein. The repertoire holds roughly 50,000 distinct CDR3 sequences, 9.9% seen once, with around a sixth in the top ten. The source material was whole blood, sampled in connection with sensitization to the hapten diphenylcyclopropenone (DPC). The receptors were gathered from a woman in her 40s with alopecia areata. Some clones in this sample may be carry-over from other donors' samples.

At least ten counts were recorded for this clonotype. The rearrangement uses TRBV15 and TRBJ2-3; 9 bases match TRBD2. Trimming removed 2 bases from V and 4 bases from J; junction bases left unmatched: 16. Germline V gene sequence: CDR1 LNHNV, CDR2 YYDKDF (reference sequence). This CDR3 contains 19 residues. The CDR3 DNA is TGTGCCACCAGCAGAAAACGGGCTAGCGGGGCGATGAAGGCAGATACGCAGTATTTT. This encodes CATSRKRASGAMKADTQYF.

The chain is built from TRBV18 and TRBJ1-1; no clear D gene. Trimming stripped 6 bases from V and 11 bases from J, with 19 bases between. The CDR3 contains 13 residues. Germline values: CDR1 KGHSH, CDR2 LQKENI. DNA of the CDR3: TGTGCCAGCTCCCACCCGGGAGACACGGCGGCTTTCTTT. It specifies CASSHPGDTAAFF.

This clonotype showed up just a few times. The chain joins TRBV7-9 to TRBJ2-2, with no clear D. The CDR3 covers 14 residues. Looked up from germline, CDR1 is SEHNR and CDR2 is FQNEAQ (reference sequence). Trimming removed 6 bases from V and 5 bases from J, with 13 bases in between. The CDR3 DNA follows: TGTGCCAGCAGGGATTATTTGCGAACCGGGGAGCTGTTTTTT. Its protein is CASRDYLRTGELFF. The complete variable domain, with remaining parts taken from reference TRBV7-9 and TRBJ2-2, reads DTGVSQNPRHKITKRGQNVTFRCDPISEHNRLYWYRQTLGQGPEFLTYFQNEAQLEKSRLLSDRFSAERPKGSFSTLEIQRTEQGDSAMYLCASRDYLRTGELFFGEGSRLTVL.

This clonotype was observed many times. The gene calls are TRBV29-1 and TRBJ1-1; the match to TRBD1 covers 7 bases. The CDR3 consists of 14 residues. Trimming cost V 7 bases and J 5 bases; bases outside gene matches: 13. Germline CDR1 and CDR2: SQVTM and ANQGSEA. CDR3 coding DNA: TGCAGCGCCCGAAGTTCCAGGGGGTGGACTGAAGCTTTCTTT. This sequence encodes CSARSSRGWTEAFF.

This clonotype was observed a few times. This chain joins TRBV7-2 and TRBJ1-1; no clear D. Per the germline V gene, CDR1 is SGHTA and CDR2 is FQGNSA. V was shortened by 5 bases and J by 10 bases, with 14 bases between the two germline ends. The CDR3 is made up of 12 amino acids. For the CDR3, the DNA is TGTGCCAGCAGCCGCGAGCCCCGAGGAGCTTTCTTT. It is translated as CASSREPRGAFF. The variable domain in full, completed from reference TRBV7-2 and TRBJ1-1, reads GAGVSQSPSNKVTEKGKDVELRCDPISGHTALYWYRQSLGQGLEFLIYFQGNSAPDKSGLPSDRFSAERTGGSVSTLTIQRTQQEDSAVYLCASSREPRGAFFGQGTRLTVV.

The chain is built from TRBV6-1 and TRBJ2-5; TRBD1 might be the D (7 bases). The length of the CDR3 is 14 residues. The V end lost 4 bases, the J end lost 5 bases, and 14 bases lay between the germline ends. The germline CDR1 and CDR2 sequences are MNHNS and SASEGT. The CDR3 reads CASSAKTGRETQYF. In DNA form, the CDR3 reads TGTGCCAGCAGTGCTAAGACAGGGAGGGAGACCCAGTACTTC.

The sample holds a few counts of this clonotype. The V and J genes are TRBV6-4 and TRBJ2-6; 8 bases map to TRBD2. The V gene end was trimmed by 5 bases and the J gene end by 0 bases; junction bases not matched to a gene: 3. The CDR3 is 16 amino acids. The germline gives CDR1 MRHNA, CDR2 SNTAGT. CDR3 residues: CASSPAGDSGANVLTF. CDR3 nucleotide sequence: TGTGCCAGCAGTCCAGCGGGGGACTCTGGGGCCAACGTCCTGACTTTC.

This clonotype has ten or more counts. This chain uses TRBV6-2 or TRBV6-3 with TRBJ2-1; 11 bases are a match to TRBD2. The CDR3 runs 17 residues. The ends lost 1 base at V and 7 bases at J; junction bases unmatched: 9. Looked up from germline, CDR1 is MNHEY and CDR2 is SVGEGT. This CDR3 reads CASSYLLAGGPQNEQFF. The CDR3 region has the DNA TGTGCCAGCAGTTACTTGTTAGCGGGGGGGCCGCAGAATGAGCAGTTCTTC.

This clonotype has a count of ten or more. The J gene is TRBJ1-1, the V gene TRBV28, with D possibly being TRBD1 (5 bases). V lost 2 bases and J 8 bases, leaving 15 bases between the germline ends. CDR3 length: 14 amino acids. Germline V CDR1 and CDR2: MDHEN, SYDVKM. The CDR3 sequence is CASSLQGIHVEAFF. The CDR3 bases are TGTGCCAGCAGTTTACAGGGTATTCATGTCGAAGCTTTCTTT.

This clonotype was detected ten times or more. The chain couples TRBV18 to TRBJ1-2; D is ambiguous. Trimming left V 2 bases short and J 0 bases short, with 7 bases between. Germline V gene lookup returns CDR1 KGHSH and CDR2 LQKENI. This CDR3 is 14 amino acids long. The CDR3 sequence: CASSPGAANYGYTF. CDR3 nucleotides: TGTGCCAGCTCACCAGGAGCCGCTAACTATGGCTACACCTTC. Filled out from reference TRBV18 and TRBJ1-2, the complete variable domain reads NAGVMQNPRHLVRRRGQEARLRCSPMKGHSHVYWYRQLPEEGLKFMVYLQKENIIDESGMPKERFSAEFPKEGPSILRIQQVVRGDSAAYFCASSPGAANYGYTFGSGTRLTVV.

The chain employs TRBV12-3 or TRBV12-4 and TRBJ2-1, with a tentative D call TRBD2 (5 bases). The CDR3 has 17 amino acids. Trimming left V 5 bases short and J 0 bases short, with 17 bases between. This chain's CDR3 is CASSPPFRTGSYNEQFF. The CDR3 DNA reads TGTGCCAGCAGTCCCCCCTTCCGGACTGGCTCCTACAATGAGCAGTTCTTC.

This clonotype was observed a few times. The chain carries TRBV7-9 and TRBJ2-7; no clear D gene. Trimming took off 2 bases at V and 2 bases at J, with 4 bases between the two ends. From germline, CDR1 is SEHNR and CDR2 FQNEAQ (reference sequence). The CDR3 loop spans 12 amino acids. Here the CDR3 DNA reads TGTGCCAGCAGCTTAAGGCCCTACGAGCAGTACTTC. It codes for CASSLRPYEQYF.

This clonotype was seen ten or more times. The chain has TRBV7-7 and TRBJ2-5; TRBD2 is a possible D gene (6 bases). The CDR3 sequence is 14 residues long. CDR1 and CDR2 (germline): SSHAT, FNYEAQ (reference sequence). Trimming pared 5 bases from V and 5 bases from J, leaving 15 bases between. CDR3 sequence reads: CASSLGLLGETQYF. In DNA form, the CDR3 reads TGTGCCAGCAGCCTGGGACTCTTGGGGGAGACCCAGTACTTC.

V and J are TRBV9 and TRBJ1-1; D is undetermined. V lost 0 bases and J 5 bases, leaving 8 bases between the germline ends. CDR1 is SGDLS, CDR2 YYNGEE, per germline. There are 13 residues in the CDR3. The CDR3 DNA reads TGTGCCAGCAGCGTAGGGGGTGAGACTGAAGCTTTCTTT. Its translation: CASSVGGETEAFF.

The table lists this clonotype with a few counts. This chain uses TRBV29-1 with TRBJ2-5; no clear D gene. With 3 bases removed from V and 5 bases from J, the gap between germline ends came to 16 bases. Germline CDR1 SQVTM, CDR2 ANQGSEA. The CDR3 extends over 14 amino acids. Here the CDR3 reads CSVDPHRAGETQYF. CDR3 nucleotide sequence: TGCAGCGTTGACCCCCATAGGGCCGGGGAGACCCAGTACTTC.

This clonotype was seen repeatedly, ten times or more. V and J are TRBV29-1 and TRBJ2-7; D is unclear. The germline V gene has CDR1 SQVTM and CDR2 ANQGSEA. With 6 bases removed from V and 0 bases from J, the gap between germline ends came to 6 bases. The CDR3 covers 11 residues. The CDR3 DNA reads as TGCAGCGTGAGATACTCCTACGAGCAGTACTTC. Its protein is CSVRYSYEQYF.

This clonotype was seen only a few times. V usage is TRBV28 and J usage is TRBJ1-4; possible D gene TRBD1, 5 bases. CDR3 length: 13 residues. CDR1 and CDR2 (germline): MDHEN, SYDVKM. V dropped 8 bases and J dropped 7 bases, with 14 bases sitting between them. The CDR3 spells CASLRAGGEKLFF. CDR3 coding DNA: TGTGCCAGCCTACGGGCTGGGGGTGAAAAACTGTTTTTT.

The table lists this clonotype with many counts. The V gene is TRBV5-4, the J gene TRBJ1-1; D not resolved. This CDR3 contains 16 residues. Deletions cut 1 base from V and 1 base from J, with 14 bases between. Germline CDR1 and CDR2: SGHNT and YYREEE (reference sequence). CDR3 loop: CASSLSLVLPNTEAFF. As DNA, the CDR3 is TGTGCCAGCAGCTTGAGTCTGGTCCTTCCGAACACTGAAGCTTTCTTT.

The chain is built from TRBV29-1 and TRBJ1-4; D is unresolved. V shed 4 bases and J shed 4 bases, with 10 bases lying between them. The CDR3 consists of 13 residues. Germline CDR1 and CDR2: SQVTM and ANQGSEA. Here the CDR3 DNA reads TGCAGCGTTGTGGAACAGCTTAATGAAAAACTGTTTTTT. As protein: CSVVEQLNEKLFF.

This clonotype was counted only a few times. The rearrangement links TRBV6-2 or TRBV6-3 to TRBJ2-6; 8 bases align to TRBD1. The trim removed 4 bases at V and 4 bases at J, leaving 6 bases unmatched. Germline V CDR1 and CDR2: MNHEY, SVGEGT. The CDR3 totals 16 residues. The CDR3 loop reads CASSSGQGDGANVLTF. Here the CDR3 DNA reads TGTGCCAGCAGTTCAGGACAGGGCGACGGGGCCAACGTCCTGACTTTC.

This clonotype occurred a few times. J is TRBJ1-6 and V is TRBV19; no clear D. The CDR3 spans 14 residues. The V end lost 1 base, the J end lost 8 bases, and 9 bases lay between the germline ends. Looked up from germline, CDR1 is LNHDA and CDR2 is SQIVND (reference sequence). CDR3 sequence: CASSIVKGDSPLHF. CDR3 nucleotides: TGTGCCAGTAGTATAGTAAAGGGAGATTCACCCCTCCACTTT.

This chain connects TRBV7-2 to TRBJ2-1; no reliable D call. Looked up from germline, CDR1 is SGHTA and CDR2 is FQGNSA. V gave up 3 bases and J gave up 1 base, with 4 bases separating them. This CDR3 is 13 amino acids long. Written as DNA, the CDR3 is TGTGCCAGCAGCTTGCATTCCTACAATGAGCAGTTCTTC. As protein: CASSLHSYNEQFF.

This clonotype was found a few times. The V call is TRBV3-1, the J call TRBJ1-6; D remains ambiguous. The CDR3 consists of 14 residues. Germline-derived CDR1 and CDR2 are LGHDT and YNNKEL (reference sequence). V was clipped by 5 bases and J by 6 bases, with 11 bases between them. CDR3 loop: CASSATGGNSPLHF. As DNA, the CDR3 is TGTGCCAGCAGCGCAACCGGAGGTAATTCACCCCTCCACTTT. Full variable domain (remainder filled in from reference TRBV3-1 and TRBJ1-6): DTAVSQTPKYLVTQMGNDKSIKCEQNLGHDTMYWYKQDSKKFLKIMFSYNNKELIINETVPNRFSPKSPDKAHLNLHINSLELGDSAVYFCASSATGGNSPLHFGNGTRLTVT.

This chain joins TRBV29-1 and TRBJ2-5, with unresolved D. V was pared by 1 base and J by 0 bases, with 3 bases between. CDR1 is SQVTM and CDR2 is ANQGSEA in the germline V gene. This CDR3 spans 12 amino acids. This CDR3 reads CSVEADQETQYF. In DNA form, the CDR3 reads TGCAGCGTTGAAGCGGACCAAGAGACCCAGTACTTC.

This rearrangement joins TRBV7-2 to TRBJ2-5; D may be TRBD2 (6 bases). Germline CDR1 reads SGHTA; CDR2 reads FQGNSA. V was cut by 5 bases and J by 4 bases, with 8 bases left in between. The CDR3 is 12 amino acids. The CDR3 protein is CASSVSGETQYF. In nucleotides, the CDR3 is TGTGCCAGCAGCGTTAGCGGAGAGACCCAGTACTTC.

This clonotype was observed many times. The V gene is TRBV19, the J gene TRBJ2-6, with unresolved D. Germline V lookup: CDR1 LNHDA, CDR2 SQIVND (reference sequence). The V end was cut by 2 bases, the J end by 1 base, with 9 bases between. The CDR3 is made up of 16 amino acids. The CDR3 is CASSILWVSGANVLTF. The CDR3, as DNA: TGTGCCAGTAGTATATTATGGGTGTCTGGGGCCAACGTCCTGACTTTC.

In this sample, this clonotype turned up many times. The chain employs TRBV18 and TRBJ1-2; D unresolved. V shed 4 bases and J shed 4 bases, with 10 bases lying between them. Germline values: CDR1 KGHSH, CDR2 LQKENI. CDR3 length equals 13 residues. CDR3 residues: CASSQGGSYGYTF. CDR3 in DNA: TGTGCCAGCTCACAGGGTGGATCCTATGGCTACACCTTC.

This clonotype was detected ten times or more. The chain recombines TRBV12-3 or TRBV12-4 with TRBJ1-2; D is uncertain. V gave up 3 bases and J gave up 4 bases, with 6 bases separating them. The CDR3 covers 12 residues. The CDR3 region is CASSLGSYGYTF. CDR3 DNA: TGTGCCAGCAGTTTGGGCAGCTATGGCTACACCTTC.